The 24 T cell receptor beta chains presented below share a single source sample, sequenced in a study of human T cells and chemical hapten exposure. Via MiXCR, TCRdb re-called the RACE reads, giving one row per CDR3 protein. The data hold 75,000 to 95,000 distinct CDR3 sequences, with about 12% observed a single time. This sample's time point: patch test 1, 2 weeks after DPC sensitization. Treatment in this sample: therapeutic diphenylcyclopropenone sensitization with weekly scalp DPC. Sequencing was performed on whole blood, taken in connection with sensitization to the hapten diphenylcyclopropenone (DPC). The receptor source for this set is a woman aged 55-70 years with alopecia areata. Some clones in this sample may be carry-over from other donors' samples.

This clonotype has at least ten counts. This chain links TRBV20-1 with TRBJ2-1, with 8 nucleotides matching TRBD2. Per germline, CDR1 DFQATT and CDR2 SNEGSKA (reference sequence). The CDR3 has 14 residues. V gave up 0 bases and J gave up 9 bases; unmatched junction bases: 7. The CDR3 DNA sequence: TGCAGTGCTAGAGAAGGTAGCGGGGCACGTGAGCAGTTCTTC. Translation gives CSAREGSGAREQFF.

The rearrangement uses TRBV6-4 and TRBJ1-5; no reliable D call. In germline, CDR1 is MRHNA, CDR2 SNTAGT. The CDR3 sequence is 15 residues long. V gave up 3 bases and J gave up 2 bases, with 11 bases separating them. The CDR3, as DNA: TGTGCCAGCAGTGAAGGGATGAGTGGCAATCAGCCCCAGCATTTT. Protein: CASSEGMSGNQPQHF.

This clonotype was seen at least ten times. The chain's CDR3 is CASSEQGREQFF. CDR3 in DNA: TGTGCCAGCAGCGAACAGGGTCGTGAGCAGTTCTTC. The chain links TRBV6-2 or TRBV6-3 to TRBJ2-1; weak D call: TRBD1 (6 bases). The CDR3 is 12 amino acids. V was cut by 6 bases and J by 9 bases, with 12 bases left in between. Germline values: CDR1 MNHEY, CDR2 SVGEGT.

This clonotype was counted many times. The J gene is TRBJ2-3, the V gene TRBV6-2 or TRBV6-3; D is ambiguous. The germline V gene encodes CDR1 MNHEY and CDR2 SVGEGT. CDR3 length equals 11 residues. The V gene lost 6 bases and the J gene lost 6 bases, with 7 bases spanning the gap. CDR3 bases: TGTGCCAGCAGCCAAACCGATACGCAGTATTTT. As protein: CASSQTDTQYF.

This clonotype has a count of ten or more. This chain links TRBV18 with TRBJ1-3; TRBD1 aligns across 7 bases. This CDR3 is 15 amino acids long. After removal of 5 bases from V and 2 bases from J, the junction contained 6 bases not matched to a gene. CDR1 and CDR2 from the germline V gene are KGHSH and LQKENI. The CDR3 spells CASSSTGEAGNTIYF. As DNA, the CDR3 is TGTGCCAGCTCAAGTACAGGGGAAGCTGGAAACACCATATATTTT.

This clonotype has a count of ten or more. V usage is TRBV7-6 and J usage is TRBJ1-2; 8 bases agree with TRBD1. V shed 5 bases and J 4 bases; nucleotides not matched to a gene: 9. Per the germline V gene, CDR1 is SGHVS and CDR2 is FNYEAQ. The CDR3 runs 15 residues. The CDR3: CASSPTRTGGYGYTF. CDR3 in DNA: TGTGCCAGCAGCCCCACCCGAACAGGGGGCTATGGCTACACCTTC.

This clonotype has a count of ten or more. The V call is TRBV7-9, the J call TRBJ2-3; TRBD1 is a possible D gene (6 bases). Germline loops: CDR1 SEHNR, CDR2 FQNEAQ (reference sequence). The CDR3 is 13 amino acids. Trimming shortened V by 5 bases and J by 4 bases, and 10 bases separated the two germline ends. The CDR3, as DNA: TGTGCCAGCAGCCCAGGGGACCCAGATACGCAGTATTTT. Protein sequence: CASSPGDPDTQYF. Supplemented by reference TRBV7-9 and TRBJ2-3, the full variable domain reads DTGVSQNPRHKITKRGQNVTFRCDPISEHNRLYWYRQTLGQGPEFLTYFQNEAQLEKSRLLSDRFSAERPKGSFSTLEIQRTEQGDSAMYLCASSPGDPDTQYFGPGTRLTVL.

Many counts were recorded for this clonotype. The CDR3 loop reads CAIIRDMNTEAFF. CDR3 DNA sequence: TGTGCCATCATAAGAGATATGAACACTGAAGCTTTCTTT. V gene TRBV10-3 combines with J gene TRBJ1-1; unclear D gene. The CDR3 length is 13 residues. Germline values: CDR1 ENHRY, CDR2 SYGVKD. The V end was cut by 7 bases, the J end by 0 bases, with 9 bases between.

This chain links TRBV3-1 with TRBJ1-1; D is perhaps TRBD1 (6 bases). With 7 bases removed from V and 4 bases from J, the gap between germline ends came to 19 bases. The length of the CDR3 is 15 residues. Germline loops: CDR1 LGHDT, CDR2 YNNKEL (reference sequence). The CDR3 loop is CASTPRGALITEAFF. CDR3 DNA sequence: TGTGCCAGCACCCCCAGGGGCGCATTGATCACTGAAGCTTTCTTT.

This clonotype was seen a few times. The chain combines TRBV12-5 with TRBJ1-1; perhaps TRBD1 as D (5 bases). CDR3 length: 15 amino acids. CDR1 is LGHNT, CDR2 FRNRAP, per germline. The ends were cut back, 0 bases at V and 6 bases at J, with 14 bases in the middle. CDR3 sequence (DNA): TGTGCTAGTGGTTTGGTAGGGACCCAGGTGGCTGAAGCTTTCTTT. Its translation is CASGLVGTQVAEAFF.

This clonotype has a count of ten or more. The chain carries TRBV25-1 and TRBJ1-5; no definite D call. Germline V gene data show CDR1 as MGHDK and CDR2 as SYGVNS. The CDR3 sequence is 14 residues long. Trimming left V 1 base short and J 5 bases short, with 9 bases between. DNA for the CDR3: TGTGCCAGCAGTGAATGGCAGGATGATCAGCCCCAGCATTTT. It yields the protein CASSEWQDDQPQHF.

This clonotype was counted many times. The V gene is TRBV10-3, the J gene TRBJ2-3; no clear D gene. The V end was cut by 8 bases, the J end by 6 bases, with 18 bases between. The germline gives CDR1 ENHRY, CDR2 SYGVKD. This CDR3 has 14 amino acids. DNA for the CDR3: TGTGCCATCGCCTTTGGTGGTGTGCAGGATACGCAGTATTTT. Translated, it gives CAIAFGGVQDTQYF.

This clonotype came up once. The V call is TRBV5-1, the J call TRBJ2-7, with D unresolved. The germline V gene has CDR1 SGHRS and CDR2 YFSETQ. There are 13 residues in the CDR3. V was trimmed by 2 bases and J by 2 bases, leaving 8 bases between them. This CDR3 is CASSFENTYEQYF. CDR3 nucleotide sequence: TGCGCCAGCAGCTTCGAAAACACCTACGAGCAGTACTTC.

This clonotype showed up just a few times. The chain joins TRBV5-1 to TRBJ1-5; the D is unclear. V dropped 4 bases and J dropped 7 bases, with 15 bases sitting between them. Germline V lookup: CDR1 SGHRS, CDR2 YFSETQ. CDR3 size: 14 residues. Here the CDR3 reads CASSPLAGRQPQHF. Written as DNA, the CDR3 is TGCGCCAGCAGCCCCCTCGCGGGCCGGCAGCCCCAGCATTTT.

The J gene is TRBJ2-3, the V gene TRBV7-6; TRBD1 agrees at 10 bases. The CDR3 contains 18 residues. V shed 5 bases and J 2 bases; nucleotides not matched to a gene: 13. CDR1 is SGHVS, CDR2 FNYEAQ, per germline. The CDR3 nucleotides are TGTGCCAGCAGCCGCCGGGACAGGGGATCGGGGGTCACAGATACGCAGTATTTT. Translating it yields CASSRRDRGSGVTDTQYF.

The V and J genes are TRBV14 and TRBJ2-1; 14 bases match TRBD2. V gave up 1 base and J gave up 9 bases; unmatched junction bases: 5. The CDR3 runs 16 residues. Germline V gives CDR1 SGHDN, CDR2 FVKESK. CDR3 loop: CASSQVGTSGGGEQFF. The CDR3 DNA follows: TGTGCCAGCAGCCAAGTCGGGACTAGCGGGGGAGGTGAGCAGTTCTTC.

At least ten counts were recorded for this clonotype. This chain joins TRBV2 and TRBJ1-2, with D uncertain. V was shortened by 2 bases and J by 5 bases, with 6 bases between the two germline ends. CDR1 and CDR2 (germline): SNHLY, FYNNEI. The CDR3 extends over 12 amino acids. The CDR3 bases are TGTGCCAGCAGTGAAATGGGTTATGGCTACACCTTC. Protein: CASSEMGYGYTF.

This clonotype was detected ten times or more. The DNA of the CDR3 is TGTGCCAGCAGCTTATTTTTGGGTGACACAGATACGCAGTATTTT. Its translation is CASSLFLGDTDTQYF. This chain uses TRBV7-9 with TRBJ2-3; no firm D call. Trimming took 2 bases from V and 2 from J, leaving 11 bases between them. Germline CDR1 and CDR2: SEHNR and FQNEAQ (reference sequence). The CDR3 contains 15 residues.

The table lists this clonotype with a few counts. The rearrangement joins TRBV7-2 to TRBJ1-4, with 7 bases that match TRBD1. J gave up 12 bases and V 4 bases, and 5 bases lay outside the gene matches. The CDR3 contains 12 residues. In germline, CDR1 is SGHTA, CDR2 FQGNSA. Here the CDR3 reads CASSSQGLELFF. CDR3 bases: TGTGCCAGCAGCTCACAGGGGTTGGAACTGTTTTTT. The entire variable domain, with the rest obtained from reference TRBV7-2 and TRBJ1-4, is as follows: GAGVSQSPSNKVTEKGKDVELRCDPISGHTALYWYRQSLGQGLEFLIYFQGNSAPDKSGLPSDRFSAERTGGSVSTLTIQRTQQEDSAVYLCASSSQGLELFFGSGTQLSVL.

This clonotype has more than one count but fewer than ten. The rearrangement joins TRBV28 to TRBJ2-7, with 7 bases fitting TRBD1. V was clipped by 6 bases and J by 5 bases; unmatched bases: 7. From germline, CDR1 is MDHEN and CDR2 SYDVKM. The CDR3 is made up of 13 amino acids. The CDR3 loop is CASRPGQWNEQYF. CDR3 bases: TGTGCCAGCAGACCGGGACAGTGGAACGAGCAGTACTTC.

This clonotype was seen more than once but under ten times. J is TRBJ1-6 and V is TRBV9; D possibly corresponds to TRBD1 (5 bases). Germline-derived CDR1 and CDR2 are SGDLS and YYNGEE. CDR3 length equals 15 residues. Trimming cost V 4 bases and J 5 bases, with 13 bases left between them. The CDR3 DNA follows: TGTGCCAGCAGCCCTAGTGGGGGTAATAATTCACCCCTCCACTTT. As protein: CASSPSGGNNSPLHF.

The table lists this clonotype with a count of one. Given a much more abundant clone one base away, this may be a read error. The chain uses TRBV7-8 and TRBJ2-7; D gene ambiguous. Per germline, CDR1 SGHVS and CDR2 FQNEAQ. Trimming shortened V by 5 bases and J by 5 bases, and 19 bases separated the two germline ends. The CDR3 consists of 15 residues. The CDR3 sequence is CASSPQSAGYNEQYF. The CDR3 coding sequence is TGTGCCAGCAGCCCCCAAAGCGCAGGATACAACGAGCAGTACTTC.

This clonotype was observed many times. This chain uses TRBV11-2 with TRBJ2-5; 11 bases map to TRBD1. The CDR3 totals 15 residues. Germline V gives CDR1 SGHAT, CDR2 FQNNGV. The ends lost 5 bases at V and 2 bases at J; junction bases unmatched: 4. The CDR3 protein is CASSLGTGGQETQYF. CDR3 in DNA: TGTGCCAGCAGCCTGGGGACAGGGGGACAAGAGACCCAGTACTTC.

A few counts support this clonotype. This rearrangement joins TRBV5-1 to TRBJ1-2, with D unresolved. The CDR3 covers 13 residues. Germline V gene data show CDR1 as SGHRS and CDR2 as YFSETQ. Trimming removed 1 base at V and 1 base at J, with 5 bases between. CDR3 nucleotides: TGCGCCAGCAGCTTGACGATTAACTATGGCTACACCTTC. Translation gives CASSLTINYGYTF.